The 27 T cell receptor beta chains listed next were all sequenced from one sample in a study of cytotoxic CD8 clonotypes in ibrutinib-treated CLL. Method: immunoSEQ multiplex PCR; TCRdb's copy keeps in-frame clones and lacks some. The sample has some 140,000 clones; around 90% are singletons. The sequencing here drew on PBMCs, taken after 12 months of ibrutinib treatment. These receptors all come from a human donor with chronic lymphocytic leukemia.

The gene calls are TRBV28 and TRBJ1-3; no definite D call. V was clipped by 7 bases and J by 0 bases, with 10 bases between them. Germline lookup yields CDR1 MDHEN and CDR2 SYDVKM. The CDR3 has 14 residues. The CDR3 loop reads CASMERSSGNTIYF. The CDR3 DNA is TGTGCCAGCATGGAACGCAGCTCTGGAAACACCATATATTTT.

As to this clone: Other DNA sequences of this sample code for an identical CDR3. This chain links TRBV19 with TRBJ2-7, with 7 bases fitting TRBD2. The germline V gene encodes CDR1 LNHDA and CDR2 SQIVND (reference sequence). Trimming took 2 bases from V and 0 from J; bases not matched to a gene: 1. This CDR3 region has 14 residues. The CDR3 bases are TGTGCCAGTAGTATATGGGGGGGCTCCTACGAGCAGTACTTC. It specifies CASSIWGGSYEQYF.

The chain has TRBV5-4 and TRBJ1-3, with 7 bases identical to TRBD1. J was trimmed by 0 bases and V by 0 bases; bases with no gene match: 3. The CDR3 has 16 residues. Germline values: CDR1 SGHNT, CDR2 YYREEE (reference sequence). The CDR3 loop reads CASSLEGATSGNTIYF. CDR3 coding DNA: TGTGCCAGCAGCTTGGAGGGGGCTACCTCTGGAAACACCATATATTTT.

This clone turned up a few times. The chain employs TRBV11-2 and TRBJ1-2; TRBD1 matches at 8 bases. Germline loops: CDR1 SGHAT, CDR2 FQNNGV. The CDR3 is made up of 15 amino acids. After removal of 1 base from V and 3 bases from J, the junction contained 4 bases not matched to a gene. CDR3 amino acids: CASSLGQGTHYGYTF. The CDR3 DNA is TGTGCCAGCAGCTTAGGACAGGGGACACACTATGGCTACACCTTC.

The chain links TRBV6-1 to TRBJ1-1; D gene ambiguous. The CDR3 has 15 amino acids. Germline lookup yields CDR1 MNHNS and CDR2 SASEGT. The V and J ends lost 1 base and 8 bases respectively, with 17 bases between them. The CDR3 DNA follows: TGTGCCAGCAGTGAAGGCCCGGGCCACCAAACCGAAGCTTTCTTT. Its translation is CASSEGPGHQTEAFF.

Here the CDR3 reads CASQPGYGNQPQHF. As DNA, the CDR3 is TGTGCCAGCCAACCGGGGTACGGCAATCAGCCCCAGCATTTT. The gene calls are TRBV7-9 and TRBJ1-5; D unclear. Germline lookup yields CDR1 SEHNR and CDR2 FQNEAQ (reference sequence). There are 14 residues in the CDR3. Trimming took 8 bases from V and 2 from J, leaving 13 bases between them. The complete variable domain, with remaining parts taken from reference TRBV7-9 and TRBJ1-5, reads DTGVSQNPRHKITKRGQNVTFRCDPISEHNRLYWYRQTLGQGPEFLTYFQNEAQLEKSRLLSDRFSAERPKGSFSTLEIQRTEQGDSAMYLCASQPGYGNQPQHFGDGTRLSIL.

About this clone itself: Other DNA sequences in this specimen translate into the identical CDR3. This chain links TRBV28 with TRBJ2-7; 7 bases align to TRBD1. V gave up 3 bases and J gave up 2 bases; unmatched junction bases: 7. Per germline, CDR1 MDHEN and CDR2 SYDVKM. This CDR3 spans 15 amino acids. CDR3 nucleotide sequence: TGTGCCAGCAGTTTGCCAACCGGGACAGCCTACGAGCAGTACTTC. It codes for CASSLPTGTAYEQYF.

V and J are TRBV11-3 and TRBJ2-1; D is perhaps TRBD1 (7 bases). CDR3 length: 13 residues. Germline CDR1 is SGHNT and CDR2 is YENEEA. The V gene lost 5 bases and the J gene lost 13 bases, with 18 bases spanning the gap. CDR3 loop: CASSQNWRGRQFF. In DNA, the CDR3 is TGTGCCAGCAGCCAAAACTGGAGGGGGCGTCAGTTCTTC.

The sample holds a few counts of this clone. The gene calls are TRBV28 and TRBJ2-2; D not certain. This CDR3 contains 12 residues. Germline CDR1 and CDR2: MDHEN and SYDVKM. V was shortened by 6 bases and J by 6 bases, with 8 bases between the two germline ends. CDR3 sequence: CASSPGPGELFF. Written as DNA, the CDR3 is TGTGCCAGCAGCCCCGGGCCCGGGGAGCTGTTTTTT.

The rearrangement joins TRBV6-5 to TRBJ1-2; D gene ambiguous. This CDR3 is 12 amino acids long. Germline CDR1 is MNHEY and CDR2 is SVGAGI. V lost 8 bases and J 4 bases, leaving 11 bases between the germline ends. Here the CDR3 reads CASGSTTYGYTF. CDR3 in DNA: TGTGCCAGCGGATCTACAACCTATGGCTACACCTTC.

This clone was observed a single time. The chain is built from TRBV7-9 and TRBJ2-4; 7 nucleotides line up with TRBD1. Looked up from germline, CDR1 is SEHNR and CDR2 is FQNEAQ (reference sequence). After removal of 5 bases from V and 10 bases from J, the junction contained 11 bases not matched to a gene. The CDR3 is 14 residues long. CDR3 nucleotide sequence: TGTGCCAGCAGCCCCCGGGACAGAAACTTAATTCAGTACTTC. Translating it yields CASSPRDRNLIQYF.

The table lists this clone with a count of one. V is TRBV11-2 and J is TRBJ1-2; no clear D. The CDR3 contains 14 residues. Germline CDR1 and CDR2: SGHAT and FQNNGV. Trimming shortened V by 5 bases and J by 8 bases, and 18 bases separated the two germline ends. The CDR3 coding sequence is TGTGCCAGCAGCCCCGGCCCAGGTTTGGAAGGCTACACCTTC. It yields the protein CASSPGPGLEGYTF. Combining the CDR3 with reference TRBV11-2 and TRBJ1-2 gives the whole variable domain EAGVAQSPRYKIIEKRQSVAFWCNPISGHATLYWYQQILGQGPKLLIQFQNNGVVDDSQLPKDRFSAERLKGVDSTLKIQPAKLEDSAVYLCASSPGPGLEGYTFGSGTRLTVV.

The chain has TRBV11-1 and TRBJ2-2; 11 bases are a match to TRBD1. Germline V CDR1 and CDR2: SGHAT, FQDESV (reference sequence). The CDR3 loop spans 15 amino acids. The V gene end was trimmed by 8 bases and the J gene end by 6 bases; junction bases not matched to a gene: 8. DNA of the CDR3: TGTGCCAGCTACCAGGACAGGGGGCTTGCCGGGGAGCTGTTTTTT. This sequence encodes CASYQDRGLAGELFF.

V and J are TRBV5-6 and TRBJ2-3; D ambiguous. The CDR3 covers 19 residues. Germline assignment: CDR1 SGHDT and CDR2 YYEEEE. Between the trimmed V and J ends, which lost 3 bases and 3 bases, there was a span of 26 bases. CDR3 nucleotides: TGTGCCAGCAGCTCACCTTGGCGGACCCCCCTGACGAGGACAGATACGCAGTATTTT. This gives the protein CASSSPWRTPLTRTDTQYF.

The V call is TRBV19, the J call TRBJ1-4, with 7 nucleotides matching TRBD1. CDR3 length: 14 residues. J gave up 6 bases and V 2 bases, and 3 bases lay outside the gene matches. CDR1 and CDR2 from the germline V gene are LNHDA and SQIVND (reference sequence). The CDR3, as DNA: TGTGCCAGTAGTATACGTCAGGGGGATGAAAAACTGTTTTTT. Encoded protein: CASSIRQGDEKLFF. The full variable domain, completed using reference TRBV19 and TRBJ1-4, is DGGITQSPKYLFRKEGQNVTLSCEQNLNHDAMYWYRQDPGQGLRLIYYSQIVNDFQKGDIAEGYSVSREKKESFPLTVTSAQKNPTAFYLCASSIRQGDEKLFFGSGTQLSVL.

The CDR3 loop is CASSFQQVASGYTF. For the CDR3, the DNA is TGTGCCAGCAGTTTCCAACAGGTTGCGAGTGGCTACACCTTC. The gene calls are TRBV6-5 and TRBJ1-2, with D perhaps TRBD1 (5 bases). The CDR3 covers 14 residues. V was shortened by 4 bases and J by 7 bases, with 16 bases between the two germline ends. Germline values: CDR1 MNHEY, CDR2 SVGAGI.

About this clone: The junction departs from the called germline gene at one end, perhaps through a read error. V usage is TRBV10-3 and J usage is TRBJ1-5; TRBD1 might be the D (5 bases). The germline V gene has CDR1 ENHRY and CDR2 SYGVKD. This CDR3 is built from 15 residues. The CDR3 DNA is TGTGCCATCAGCGAGTTCCGGGGGGGAGAACAGCCCCAGCATTTT. It encodes CAISEFRGGEQPQHF.

This chain links TRBV9 with TRBJ2-7; the match to TRBD2 covers 7 bases. Per germline, CDR1 SGDLS and CDR2 YYNGEE. Unmatched junction bases numbered 2, after V lost 1 base and J lost 7 bases. The CDR3 runs 12 residues. CDR3 in amino acids: CASSVSGGEQYF. The CDR3 DNA follows: TGTGCCAGCAGCGTATCGGGGGGTGAGCAGTACTTC.

This chain uses TRBV28 with TRBJ2-7; 8 bases line up with TRBD2. Germline assignment: CDR1 MDHEN and CDR2 SYDVKM. There are 17 residues in the CDR3. The trim removed 6 bases at V and 4 bases at J, leaving 17 bases unmatched. CDR3 in amino acids: CASRPPGSNRGGYEQYF. Here the CDR3 DNA reads TGTGCCAGCAGACCCCCAGGGTCGAATCGGGGGGGATACGAGCAGTACTTC.

The rearrangement uses TRBV7-8 and TRBJ2-1, with D possibly matching TRBD2 (6 bases). This CDR3 spans 15 amino acids. Trimming stripped 5 bases from V and 0 bases from J, with 11 bases between. Germline CDR1 and CDR2: SGHVS and FQNEAQ. The CDR3 DNA follows: TGTGCCAGCAGCGACCGGGACTCCTCCTACAATGAGCAGTTCTTC. Protein sequence: CASSDRDSSYNEQFF.

This chain joins TRBV11-3 and TRBJ2-7; 10 nucleotides align to TRBD2. CDR3 length: 15 amino acids. V lost 2 bases to trimming and J lost 2 bases; unmatched junction nucleotides: 3. In germline, CDR1 is SGHNT, CDR2 YENEEA. CDR3 DNA sequence: TGTGCCAGCAGCTTATCTAGCGGGAGTACCTACGAGCAGTACTTC. This gives the protein CASSLSSGSTYEQYF.

This clone was seen only once. The CDR3 nucleotides are TGTGCCAGCAGCTGGGGGGCGGCGAACTCCTACGAGCAGTACTTC. Residues: CASSWGAANSYEQYF. This chain joins TRBV7-9 and TRBJ2-7; D assignment may be TRBD1 or TRBD2 (6 bases each). Germline V lookup: CDR1 SEHNR, CDR2 FQNEAQ (reference sequence). CDR3 length: 15 residues. V was clipped by 4 bases and J by 0 bases, with 13 bases between them.

V and J are TRBV6-6 and TRBJ2-3; unclear D gene. The CDR3 is made up of 16 amino acids. V lost 1 base and J lost 5, with 16 bases in between. Germline values: CDR1 MNHNY, CDR2 SVGAGI (reference sequence). The CDR3 region is CASSYLTRSQEDTQYF. The CDR3 nucleotides are TGTGCCAGCAGTTACTTAACACGATCACAAGAAGATACGCAGTATTTT.

The rearrangement links TRBV16 to TRBJ2-3; 9 bases map to TRBD1. The germline gives CDR1 KGHSY, CDR2 FQNENV. V lost 4 bases and J lost 3; bases outside the gene matches: 2. CDR3 length: 14 amino acids. The DNA for the CDR3 is TGTGCCAGCAGCCCCGGGACAGGGACAGATACGCAGTATTTT. This codes for CASSPGTGTDTQYF.

The chain combines TRBV18 with TRBJ2-2, with D uncertain. The CDR3 runs 17 residues. Germline V gives CDR1 KGHSH, CDR2 LQKENI. Trimming took off 3 bases at V and 6 bases at J, with 20 bases between the two ends. The CDR3 loop reads CASSPLAGRLTAGELFF. DNA for the CDR3: TGTGCCAGCTCACCGCTCGCAGGCAGGTTAACAGCCGGGGAGCTGTTTTTT.

V usage is TRBV19 and J usage is TRBJ2-5; perhaps TRBD1 as D (5 bases). The germline V gene encodes CDR1 LNHDA and CDR2 SQIVND (reference sequence). The CDR3 is 14 residues long. Trimming removed 5 bases from V and 5 bases from J, with 15 bases in between. The DNA for the CDR3 is TGTGCCAGTAGTCCGACAGACATGCGGGAGACCCAGTACTTC. Its translation: CASSPTDMRETQYF. Filled out from reference TRBV19 and TRBJ2-5, the complete variable domain reads DGGITQSPKYLFRKEGQNVTLSCEQNLNHDAMYWYRQDPGQGLRLIYYSQIVNDFQKGDIAEGYSVSREKKESFPLTVTSAQKNPTAFYLCASSPTDMRETQYFGPGTRLLVL.

The genes are TRBV18 and TRBJ2-3, with D tentatively TRBD1 (5 bases). The CDR3 is 13 residues long. V was cut by 5 bases and J by 1 base, with 7 bases left in between. CDR1 and CDR2 from the germline V gene are KGHSH and LQKENI. CDR3 protein: CASSSTGTDTQYF. CDR3 bases: TGTGCCAGCTCATCGACAGGCACAGATACGCAGTATTTT.